The 25 T cell receptor beta chains listed next were all sequenced from one sample in a study of shared clonotypes between healthy human individuals. TCRdb keeps only in-frame clones here, not all; method: immunoSEQ multiplex PCR. The sample lists 2 million to 3 million clones, 93% occurring once. Sequences were obtained from naive CD4+ T cells from PBMCs. Sample subset: CD45RA+ positively selected. The source is a man aged 18 to 29 in good health. Some clones in this sample may be carry-over from other donors' samples.

V gene TRBV5-4 combines with J gene TRBJ1-6; no clear D gene. The CDR3 runs 14 residues. Trimming took off 0 bases at V and 13 bases at J, with 14 bases between the two ends. Per germline, CDR1 SGHNT and CDR2 YYREEE (reference sequence). The CDR3 DNA reads TGTGCCAGCAGCTTGGTGGGCTCAATTGGGCCCCTCCACTTT. Protein sequence: CASSLVGSIGPLHF.

The genes are TRBV6-1 and TRBJ2-3; perhaps D is TRBD1 or TRBD2 (5 bases each). V was cut by 3 bases and J by 6 bases, with 16 bases left in between. This CDR3 comprises 15 residues. Germline CDR1 MNHNS, CDR2 SASEGT. In DNA form, the CDR3 reads TGTGCCAGCAGTGACCGGGACCAAATCATTGATACGCAGTATTTT. Translated: CASSDRDQIIDTQYF.

CDR3 DNA sequence: TGTGCCAGCAGTGAAGCGGGGGTAACAGATACGCAGTATTTT. Translation: CASSEAGVTDTQYF. The V and J genes are TRBV2 and TRBJ2-3; D is perhaps TRBD1 or TRBD2 (5 bases each). The germline CDR1 and CDR2 sequences are SNHLY and FYNNEI. V lost 0 bases, J lost 3 bases, and 7 bases lay in between. The CDR3 loop spans 14 amino acids.

The chain uses TRBV29-1 and TRBJ2-3; D is undetermined. This CDR3 is 11 amino acids long. Trimming left V 5 bases short and J 8 bases short, with 11 bases between. The germline CDR1 and CDR2 sequences are SQVTM and ANQGSEA. CDR3 coding DNA: TGCAGCGTTTCCCCCATAGGTACGCAGTATTTT. Translated, it gives CSVSPIGTQYF.

Note on this clone: The same CDR3 also results from other DNA sequences found in this sample. This chain uses TRBV5-1 with TRBJ2-7; possibly TRBD2 for D (6 bases). V was cut by 1 base and J by 3 bases, with 8 bases left in between. The CDR3 covers 13 residues. Germline V CDR1 and CDR2: SGHRS, YFSETQ. The CDR3 bases are TGCGCCAGCAGCTTGTCCGGGGGCTACGAGCAGTACTTC. Protein: CASSLSGGYEQYF.

V gene TRBV6-1 combines with J gene TRBJ1-2, with D perhaps matching TRBD1 (5 bases). Trimming removed 11 bases from V and 3 bases from J, with 16 bases in between. The CDR3 covers 13 residues. Germline CDR1 reads MNHNS; CDR2 reads SASEGT. CDR3 sequence reads: CAANRDGYYGYTF. In DNA, the CDR3 is TGTGCCGCGAACCGGGACGGATACTATGGCTACACCTTC.

This chain joins TRBV6-1 and TRBJ1-4; D call uncertain. Trimming removed 3 bases from V and 8 bases from J, with 7 bases in between. The CDR3 loop spans 12 amino acids. Germline loops: CDR1 MNHNS, CDR2 SASEGT. The CDR3 sequence: CASSDWVEKLFF. The CDR3 bases are TGTGCCAGCAGTGACTGGGTGGAAAAACTGTTTTTT.

This clone has just a few counts. The rearrangement uses TRBV5-4 and TRBJ2-1; 7 nucleotides align to TRBD2. Germline lookup yields CDR1 SGHNT and CDR2 YYREEE (reference sequence). The CDR3 covers 14 residues. V was pared by 6 bases and J by 7 bases, with 10 bases of the junction left unmatched. The CDR3 region is CASTKGREWNEQFF. The CDR3 DNA is TGTGCCAGCACCAAAGGGCGGGAGTGGAATGAGCAGTTCTTC. The complete variable domain, with remaining parts taken from reference TRBV5-4 and TRBJ2-1, reads ETGVTQSPTHLIKTRGQQVTLRCSSQSGHNTVSWYQQALGQGPQFIFQYYREEENGRGNFPPRFSGLQFPNYSSELNVNALELDDSALYLCASTKGREWNEQFFGPGTRLTVL.

A single count supports this clone. The rearrangement uses TRBV14 and TRBJ1-2; D is perhaps TRBD1 (5 bases). The CDR3 sequence is 14 residues long. V was pared by 3 bases and J by 5 bases, with 13 bases between. CDR1 and CDR2 (germline): SGHDN, FVKESK. The CDR3 reads CASSQTPQGYGYTF. In DNA form, the CDR3 reads TGTGCCAGCAGCCAGACACCGCAGGGTTATGGCTACACCTTC.

The chain couples TRBV19 to TRBJ2-1; possibly TRBD1 or TRBD2 for D (6 bases each). The V end lost 5 bases, the J end lost 9 bases, and 20 bases lay between the germline ends. The CDR3 has 15 residues. CDR1 is LNHDA and CDR2 is SQIVND in the germline V gene (reference sequence). CDR3 DNA sequence: TGTGCCAGTAGTGTAAGGGGGACTGCCAAGGGTGAGCAGTTCTTC. Translating gives CASSVRGTAKGEQFF.

V gene TRBV6-6 combines with J gene TRBJ2-7; D call uncertain. There are 16 residues in the CDR3. Trimming shortened V by 6 bases and J by 0 bases, and 18 bases separated the two germline ends. Germline values: CDR1 MNHNY, CDR2 SVGAGI (reference sequence). CDR3 loop: CASRAHGVGSSYEQYF. Written as DNA, the CDR3 is TGTGCCAGCAGAGCCCACGGCGTTGGAAGCTCCTACGAGCAGTACTTC.

The genes are TRBV9 and TRBJ1-4; TRBD1 matches at 7 bases. Germline trimming cut 3 bases from V and 4 bases from J; bases unmatched to any gene: 9. CDR3 length equals 16 residues. Germline CDR1 SGDLS, CDR2 YYNGEE. CDR3 protein: CASSAGGRGGNEKLFF. The CDR3 DNA reads as TGTGCCAGCAGCGCAGGGGGACGAGGAGGTAATGAAAAACTGTTTTTT.

Comment on this clone: The germline gene is not matched at one end of the junction; a read error may be the cause. J is TRBJ2-3 and V is TRBV18; a weak D match, TRBD2 (7 bases). Germline V lookup: CDR1 KGHSH, CDR2 LQKENI. This CDR3 has 15 amino acids. The CDR3 DNA reads as TGTGCCAGCTTACCAGCCGGGGGGCTAGGAGATACGCAGTATTTT. Its translation is CASLPAGGLGDTQYF.

Regarding this clone: The same CDR3 arises from other DNA sequences in this sample as well. The chain couples TRBV18 to TRBJ1-1; no reliable D call. The CDR3 length is 13 residues. Germline V gene lookup returns CDR1 KGHSH and CDR2 LQKENI. Trimming stripped 6 bases from V and 0 bases from J, with 8 bases between. Here the CDR3 reads CASSTTLNTEAFF. The CDR3 DNA reads as TGTGCCAGCTCGACCACTTTGAACACTGAAGCTTTCTTT.

This chain uses TRBV5-6 with TRBJ1-3; D is possibly TRBD1 (6 bases). Germline CDR1 reads SGHDT; CDR2 reads YYEEEE. The CDR3 covers 15 residues. V gave up 1 base and J gave up 2 bases, with 10 bases separating them. CDR3 in DNA: TGTGCCAGCAGCTTGATGGGGGCGGCTGGAAACACCATATATTTT. It codes for CASSLMGAAGNTIYF.

The chain carries TRBV7-9 and TRBJ2-1; 8 bases align to TRBD1. The CDR3 has 15 amino acids. Trimming at V came to 8 bases and at J to 1 base, leaving 7 bases not matched to a gene. CDR1 is SEHNR, CDR2 FQNEAQ, per germline (reference sequence). The CDR3, as DNA: TGTGCCAGCGGACGGACAGGGTGGTCCTACAATGAGCAGTTCTTC. Its protein is CASGRTGWSYNEQFF.

CDR3 sequence reads: CASSVAGASGNTIYF. CDR3 DNA sequence: TGTGCCAGCAGCGTGGCGGGGGCCTCTGGAAACACCATATATTTT. The chain carries TRBV14 and TRBJ1-3; a weak D match, TRBD1 (6 bases). V shed 5 bases and J shed 0 bases, with 11 bases lying between them. The CDR3 has 15 residues. The germline V gene has CDR1 SGHDN and CDR2 FVKESK.

The chain recombines TRBV7-9 with TRBJ2-2; perhaps TRBD2 as D (6 bases). The germline CDR1 and CDR2 sequences are SEHNR and FQNEAQ (reference sequence). V lost 6 bases to trimming and J lost 6 bases, with 8 bases between them. This CDR3 comprises 12 residues. The CDR3 DNA sequence: TGTGCCAGCAGTTCTAGCGCCGGGGAGCTGTTTTTT. This encodes CASSSSAGELFF. Filled out from reference TRBV7-9 and TRBJ2-2, the complete variable domain reads DTGVSQNPRHKITKRGQNVTFRCDPISEHNRLYWYRQTLGQGPEFLTYFQNEAQLEKSRLLSDRFSAERPKGSFSTLEIQRTEQGDSAMYLCASSSSAGELFFGEGSRLTVL.

With respect to this clone: At one boundary the junction diverges from the germline segment, which might be a read error. CDR3 residues: CASSLAPGGQARRF. Here the CDR3 DNA reads TGCGCCAGCAGCTTGGCACCGGGGGGACAGGCCCGACGTTTT. The chain carries TRBV5-1 and TRBJ1-3; TRBD1 matches 8 bases. This CDR3 region has 14 residues. The germline V gene encodes CDR1 SGHRS and CDR2 YFSETQ.

This clone was observed once. The rearrangement joins TRBV10-3 to TRBJ1-1; unclear D gene. The CDR3 is 13 amino acids. V was cut by 7 bases and J by 0 bases, with 9 bases left in between. Germline lookup yields CDR1 ENHRY and CDR2 SYGVKD. The CDR3 here is CAIMDSMNTEAFF. CDR3 in DNA: TGTGCCATCATGGACTCGATGAACACTGAAGCTTTCTTT.

This chain links TRBV4-1 with TRBJ1-4; 9 nucleotides line up with TRBD1. Per germline, CDR1 MGHRA and CDR2 YSYEKL. J gave up 5 bases and V 2 bases, and 3 bases lay outside the gene matches. CDR3 length equals 15 residues. The chain's CDR3 is CASSQPGTGNEKLFF. CDR3 sequence (DNA): TGCGCCAGCAGCCAACCCGGGACAGGGAATGAAAAACTGTTTTTT.

The CDR3, as DNA: TGTGCCAGCAGCGTAGATACACCTTGGGGCCAAGAGACCCAGTACTTC. This translates into CASSVDTPWGQETQYF. The rearrangement joins TRBV9 to TRBJ2-5; D unclear. V dropped 0 bases and J dropped 1 base, with 13 bases sitting between them. CDR3 size: 16 residues. Germline loops: CDR1 SGDLS, CDR2 YYNGEE.

The gene calls are TRBV27 and TRBJ2-7; D perhaps matches TRBD1 (5 bases). The CDR3 totals 14 residues. V was clipped by 4 bases and J by 6 bases, with 16 bases between them. Germline assignment: CDR1 MNHEY and CDR2 SMNVEV (reference sequence). The CDR3 DNA follows: TGTGCCAGCAGTTCGAGGACACAAACCGGCGAGCAGTACTTC. Translation gives CASSSRTQTGEQYF.

The genes are TRBV10-2 and TRBJ1-5, with D uncertain. The V end lost 6 bases, the J end lost 0 bases, and 9 bases lay between the germline ends. The CDR3 covers 14 residues. Germline CDR1 and CDR2: WSHSY and SAAADI. The CDR3 loop is CASRAGYSNQPQHF. In nucleotides, the CDR3 is TGCGCCAGCAGGGCGGGATATAGCAATCAGCCCCAGCATTTT.

The chain's CDR3 is CASSQEGQGARGQPQHF. The CDR3 DNA reads TGCGCCAGCAGCCAGGAGGGACAGGGGGCGCGGGGTCAGCCCCAGCATTTT. V is TRBV4-1 and J is TRBJ1-5, with 12 bases matching TRBD1. The CDR3 is 17 residues long. V gave up 3 bases and J gave up 6 bases; unmatched junction bases: 9. The germline gives CDR1 MGHRA, CDR2 YSYEKL.